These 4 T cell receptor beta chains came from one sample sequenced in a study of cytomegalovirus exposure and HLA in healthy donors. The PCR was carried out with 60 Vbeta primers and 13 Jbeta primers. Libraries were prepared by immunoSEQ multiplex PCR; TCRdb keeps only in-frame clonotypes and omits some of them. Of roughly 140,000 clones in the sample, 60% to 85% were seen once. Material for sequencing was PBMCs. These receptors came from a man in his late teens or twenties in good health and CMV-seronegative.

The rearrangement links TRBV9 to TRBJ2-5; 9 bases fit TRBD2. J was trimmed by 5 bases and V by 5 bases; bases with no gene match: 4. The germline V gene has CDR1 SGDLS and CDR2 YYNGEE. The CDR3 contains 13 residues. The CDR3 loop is CASSWTSDETQYF. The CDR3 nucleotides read TGTGCCAGCAGTTGGACTAGCGACGAGACCCAGTACTTC.

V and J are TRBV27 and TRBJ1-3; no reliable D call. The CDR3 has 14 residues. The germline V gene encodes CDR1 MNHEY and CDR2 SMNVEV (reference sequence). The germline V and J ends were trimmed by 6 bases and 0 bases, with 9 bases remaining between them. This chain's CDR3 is CASRNTASGNTIYF. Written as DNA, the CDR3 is TGTGCCAGCAGAAATACAGCCTCTGGAAACACCATATATTTT.

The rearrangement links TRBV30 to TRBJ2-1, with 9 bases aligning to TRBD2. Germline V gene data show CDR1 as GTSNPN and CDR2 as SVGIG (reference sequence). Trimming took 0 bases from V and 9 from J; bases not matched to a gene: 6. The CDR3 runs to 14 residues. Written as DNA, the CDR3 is TGTGCCTGGAGTGTAATGGCGGGAGGGGCTGAGCAGTTCTTC. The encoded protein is CAWSVMAGGAEQFF.

CDR3 coding DNA: TGTGCCAGTAGTACTCGGGGGGCTGAAGCTTTCTTT. This translates into CASSTRGAEAFF. The chain has TRBV19 and TRBJ1-1; possible D gene TRBD1, 5 bases. Trimming took off 4 bases at V and 6 bases at J, with 9 bases between the two ends. Germline CDR1 is LNHDA and CDR2 is SQIVND (reference sequence). The CDR3 length is 12 residues.